The 13 T cell receptor beta chains listed next were all sequenced from one sample in a study of T cells expressing NK-cell markers. TCRdb re-called the 5' RACE reads and gives one entry per CDR3 protein, without DNA. Its table lists 500,000 to 700,000 distinct CDR3 sequences. Source material: blood T cells: a sorted CD56 or NKG2C T cell subset, CD4+ or CD8+ T cells, or bulk PBMC T cells (not recorded which). These receptor sequences come from a man aged 18 to 30 in good health.

This chain links TRBV5-1 with TRBJ2-1; TCRdb proposes TRBD2, but this gene call is untestable without DNA. CDR3 length: 18 amino acids. Germline CDR1 is SGHRS and CDR2 is YFSETQ. The CDR3 is CASSAILSDYSSYNEQFF.

This CDR3 reads CASTPLSRDNEQFF. This chain uses TRBV7-9 with TRBJ2-1; the TCRdb D gene call, TRBD1, has no DNA to confirm it. Germline CDR1 reads SEHNR; CDR2 reads FQNEAQ (reference sequence). The CDR3 is 14 amino acids.

The rearrangement uses TRBV12-3 or TRBV12-4 and TRBJ2-5; no DNA is available, so the TRBD2 call from TCRdb remains unchecked. This CDR3 region has 16 residues. CDR3 region: CASSLRTSGSQETQYF.

J is TRBJ1-6 and V is TRBV5-5; TCRdb gives TRBD1 as the D gene, but with no DNA this cannot be confirmed. This CDR3 is 14 amino acids long. The V gene's germline CDR1 is SGHKS and CDR2 YYEKEE (reference sequence). The CDR3 region is CASSLAGQNSPLHF.

The rearrangement uses TRBV27 and TRBJ2-7; absent DNA, TCRdb's TRBD2 call cannot be checked. The germline CDR1 and CDR2 sequences are MNHEY and SMNVEV (reference sequence). The CDR3 has 15 residues. CDR3 in amino acids: CASKGRASDLYEQYF.

This chain connects TRBV15 to TRBJ2-5; TCRdb calls TRBD2, which cannot be checked without DNA. This CDR3 comprises 16 residues. CDR1 and CDR2 from the germline V gene are LNHNV and YYDKDF (reference sequence). The CDR3 spells CATSRGSSGYQETQYF.

The V gene is TRBV10-3, the J gene TRBJ1-2; without DNA, the TCRdb call of TRBD1 cannot be checked. Germline assignment: CDR1 ENHRY and CDR2 SYGVKD. The CDR3 has 14 amino acids. The CDR3 region is CAINSDRANYGYTF.

The V and J genes are TRBV6-1 and TRBJ2-1; TCRdb reports TRBD2, a call that lacks DNA to check it against. The CDR3 runs 17 residues. Germline values: CDR1 MNHNS, CDR2 SASEGT. Here the CDR3 reads CASRPSGSSGRSSEQFF.

This chain uses TRBV12-3 or TRBV12-4 with TRBJ1-6. The CDR3 sequence is 15 residues long. CDR3 protein: CASSLGSQGGSPLHF.

V gene TRBV24-1 combines with J gene TRBJ2-3; the TCRdb D gene call, TRBD1, has no DNA to confirm it. Germline V gene data show CDR1 as KGHDR and CDR2 as SFDVKD. This CDR3 is 15 amino acids long. This chain's CDR3 is CATSDPDRLTDTQYF.

The chain employs TRBV10-3 and TRBJ2-3; TCRdb proposes TRBD1, but this gene call is untestable without DNA. CDR3 length: 13 residues. Germline CDR1 is ENHRY and CDR2 is SYGVKD. CDR3 sequence: CATKQGPADTQYF.

V and J are TRBV10-3 and TRBJ2-1; TCRdb names TRBD2, which stays unverified in the absence of DNA. Germline V gives CDR1 ENHRY, CDR2 SYGVKD. CDR3 length equals 16 residues. CDR3: CAISGLTSGRNNEQFF.

The CDR3 protein is CATSAARLAGGDREQFF. V is TRBV24-1 and J is TRBJ2-1; lacking DNA, the TRBD2 call made by TCRdb goes unchecked. Per germline, CDR1 KGHDR and CDR2 SFDVKD. This CDR3 has 17 residues.